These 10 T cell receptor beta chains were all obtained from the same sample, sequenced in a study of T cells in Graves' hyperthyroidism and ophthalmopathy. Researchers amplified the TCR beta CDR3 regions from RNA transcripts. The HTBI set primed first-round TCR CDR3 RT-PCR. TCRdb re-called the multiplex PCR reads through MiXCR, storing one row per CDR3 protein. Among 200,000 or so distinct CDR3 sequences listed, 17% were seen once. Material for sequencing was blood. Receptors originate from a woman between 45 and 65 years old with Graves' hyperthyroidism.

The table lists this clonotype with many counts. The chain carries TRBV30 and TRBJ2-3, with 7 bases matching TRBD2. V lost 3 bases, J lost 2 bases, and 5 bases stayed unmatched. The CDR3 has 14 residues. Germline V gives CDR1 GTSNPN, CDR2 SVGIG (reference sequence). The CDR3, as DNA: TGTGCCTGGAGAAGGCGGGGGAACACAGATACGCAGTATTTT. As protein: CAWRRRGNTDTQYF. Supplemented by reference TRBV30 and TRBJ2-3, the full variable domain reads SQTIHQWPATLVQPVGSPLSLECTVEGTSNPNLYWYRQAAGRGLQLLFYSVGIGQISSEVPQNLSASRPQDRQFILSSKKLLLSDSGFYLCAWRRRGNTDTQYFGPGTRLTVL.

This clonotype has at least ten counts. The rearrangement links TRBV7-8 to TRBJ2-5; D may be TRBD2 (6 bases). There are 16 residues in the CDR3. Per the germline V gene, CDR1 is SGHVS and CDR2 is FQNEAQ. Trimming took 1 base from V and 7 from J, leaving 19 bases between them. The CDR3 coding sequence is TGTGCCAGCAGCTTAGGGGTCGGGCAGTCCGGGGGGACCCAGTACTTC. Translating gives CASSLGVGQSGGTQYF.

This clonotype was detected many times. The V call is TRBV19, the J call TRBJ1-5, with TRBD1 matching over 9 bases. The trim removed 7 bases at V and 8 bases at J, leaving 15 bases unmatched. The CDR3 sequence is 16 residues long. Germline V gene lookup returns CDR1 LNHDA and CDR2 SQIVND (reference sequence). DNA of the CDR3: TGTGCCAGTACCACTGGCGGGTGGACAGGGGATAAGCCCCAGCATTTT. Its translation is CASTTGGWTGDKPQHF. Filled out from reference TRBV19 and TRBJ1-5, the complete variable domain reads DGGITQSPKYLFRKEGQNVTLSCEQNLNHDAMYWYRQDPGQGLRLIYYSQIVNDFQKGDIAEGYSVSREKKESFPLTVTSAQKNPTAFYLCASTTGGWTGDKPQHFGDGTRLSIL.

As DNA, the CDR3 is TGTGCCAGCAATCTTTTGGGGATTGGCAATGAGCAGTTCTTC. Translation: CASNLLGIGNEQFF. V and J are TRBV27 and TRBJ2-1, with D uncertain. The germline V gene encodes CDR1 MNHEY and CDR2 SMNVEV (reference sequence). Trimming removed 7 bases at V and 6 bases at J, with 16 bases between. CDR3 length: 14 residues.

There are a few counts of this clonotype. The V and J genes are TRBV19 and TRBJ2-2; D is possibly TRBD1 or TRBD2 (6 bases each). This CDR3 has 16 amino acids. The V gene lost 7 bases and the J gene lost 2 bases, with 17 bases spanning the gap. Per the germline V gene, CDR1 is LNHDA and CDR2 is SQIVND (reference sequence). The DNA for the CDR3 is TGTGCCAGTAATCGGGGGCCAACTACAAACACCGGGGAGCTGTTTTTT. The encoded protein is CASNRGPTTNTGELFF. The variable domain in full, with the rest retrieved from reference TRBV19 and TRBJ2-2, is DGGITQSPKYLFRKEGQNVTLSCEQNLNHDAMYWYRQDPGQGLRLIYYSQIVNDFQKGDIAEGYSVSREKKESFPLTVTSAQKNPTAFYLCASNRGPTTNTGELFFGEGSRLTVL.

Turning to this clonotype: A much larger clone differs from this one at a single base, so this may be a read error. CDR3 amino acids: CASSPMREGANTEAFF. The CDR3 DNA follows: TGTGCCAGCTCACCAATGAGGGAAGGAGCGAACACTGAAGCTTTCTTT. J is TRBJ1-1 and V is TRBV18; no clear D gene. The CDR3 consists of 16 residues. CDR1 KGHSH and CDR2 LQKENI come from the germline V gene. Trimming took 2 bases from V and 1 from J, leaving 14 bases between them.

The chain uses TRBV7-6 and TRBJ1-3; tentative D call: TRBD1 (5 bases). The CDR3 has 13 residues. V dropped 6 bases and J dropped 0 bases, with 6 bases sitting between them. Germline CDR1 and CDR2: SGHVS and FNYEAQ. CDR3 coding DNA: TGTGCCAGCAGGCAGGGCTCTGGAAACACCATATATTTT. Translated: CASRQGSGNTIYF.

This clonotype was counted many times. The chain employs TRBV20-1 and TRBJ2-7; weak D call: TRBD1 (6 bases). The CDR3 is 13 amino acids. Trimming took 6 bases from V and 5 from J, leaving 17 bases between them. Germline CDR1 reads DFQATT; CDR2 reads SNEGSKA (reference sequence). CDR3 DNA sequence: TGCAGTGCGTATACCGGGACATTCAACGAGCAGTACTTC. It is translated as CSAYTGTFNEQYF.

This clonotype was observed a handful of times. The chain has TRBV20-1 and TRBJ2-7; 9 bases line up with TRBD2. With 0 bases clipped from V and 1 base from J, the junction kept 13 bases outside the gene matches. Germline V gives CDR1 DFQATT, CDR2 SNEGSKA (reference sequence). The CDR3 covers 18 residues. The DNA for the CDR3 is TGCAGTGCTAGAGATGGAGGGGGCAGACTAGCGGTGTCCTACGAGCAGTACTTC. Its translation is CSARDGGGRLAVSYEQYF.

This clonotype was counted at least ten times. CDR3 protein: CASSLAGSNSYEQYF. The CDR3 region has the DNA TGTGCCAGCAGCCTAGCGGGCTCTAACTCCTACGAGCAGTACTTC. The chain employs TRBV27 and TRBJ2-7, with 8 nucleotides matching TRBD2. This CDR3 spans 15 amino acids. Trimming took 6 bases from V and 0 from J; bases not matched to a gene: 7. The germline CDR1 and CDR2 sequences are MNHEY and SMNVEV (reference sequence).